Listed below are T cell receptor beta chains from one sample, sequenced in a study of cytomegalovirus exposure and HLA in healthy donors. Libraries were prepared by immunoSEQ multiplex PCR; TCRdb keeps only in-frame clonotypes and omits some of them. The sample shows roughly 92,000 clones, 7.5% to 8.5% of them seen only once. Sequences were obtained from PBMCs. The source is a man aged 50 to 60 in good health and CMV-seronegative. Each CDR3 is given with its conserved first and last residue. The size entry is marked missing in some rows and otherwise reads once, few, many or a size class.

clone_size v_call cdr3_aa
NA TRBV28 CASRPIRENTGELFF
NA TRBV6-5 CASRIKGAGEQYF
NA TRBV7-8 CASSLAGQVGEAFF
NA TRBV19 CATSSGQVYTEAFF
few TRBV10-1 CASSEGQVTDTQYF
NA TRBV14 CASSRTTGLAGANVLTF
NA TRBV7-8 CASSQKGQGIDQPQHF
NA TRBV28 CASSHTGGDQPQHF
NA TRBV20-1 CSGASLGEQFF
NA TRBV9 CASSADRNTEAFF
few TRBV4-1 CASSQDGSNYGYTF
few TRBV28 CASSSPSGKGNTEAFF
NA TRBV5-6 CASSGFDRVNGYTF
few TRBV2 CASRTGSSYNSPLHF
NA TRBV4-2 CASGGTSGGNEQFF
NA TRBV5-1 CASSLGVDRRGGHGELFF
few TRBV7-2 CASSIGRRGEKLFF